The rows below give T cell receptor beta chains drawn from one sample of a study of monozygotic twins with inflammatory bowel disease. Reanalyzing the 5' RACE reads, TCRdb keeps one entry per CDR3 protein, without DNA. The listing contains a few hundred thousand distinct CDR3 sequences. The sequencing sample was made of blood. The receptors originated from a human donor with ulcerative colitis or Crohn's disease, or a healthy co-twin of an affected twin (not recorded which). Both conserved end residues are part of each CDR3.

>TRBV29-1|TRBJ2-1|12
CSVPTGGGEQFF
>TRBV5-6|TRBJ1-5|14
CASSLGDPNQPQHF
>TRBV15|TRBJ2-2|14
CATSLTRNTGELFF
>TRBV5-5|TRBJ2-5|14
CASSSAGGQETQYF
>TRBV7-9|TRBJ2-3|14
CASSHEGGTDTQYF
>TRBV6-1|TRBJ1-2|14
CASTRDGAFYGYTF
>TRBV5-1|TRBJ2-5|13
CATRMGAQETQYF
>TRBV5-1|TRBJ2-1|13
CASRHKTGDEQFF
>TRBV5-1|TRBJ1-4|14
CASSPTTTNEKLFF
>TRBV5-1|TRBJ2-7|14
CASSFTGKVYEQYF
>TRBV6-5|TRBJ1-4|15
CASSYAGERDEKLFF
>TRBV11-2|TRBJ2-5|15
CASSFNSGPQETQYF
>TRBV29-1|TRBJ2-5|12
CSVAVALETQYF
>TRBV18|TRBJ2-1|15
CASSLAWDREAVQFF
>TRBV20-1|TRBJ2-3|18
CSARGGTSGAAPLHTQYF
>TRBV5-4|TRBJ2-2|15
CATYEGQTNTGELFF
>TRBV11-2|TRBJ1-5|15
CASSLGHRGHQPQHF
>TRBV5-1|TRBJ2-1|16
CASSLGGARVINEQFF
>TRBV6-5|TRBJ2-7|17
CASSYSGLAGGFSEQYF
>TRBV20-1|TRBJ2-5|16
CSALTPGGKIQETQYF
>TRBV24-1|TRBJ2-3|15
CATSSGDYSTDTQYF
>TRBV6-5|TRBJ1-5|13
CASSYDRDQPQHF
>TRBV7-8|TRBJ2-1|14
CASSSLRGHNEQFF
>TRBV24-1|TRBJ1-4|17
CATSDVRGDNPNEKLFF
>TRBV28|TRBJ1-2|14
CASSWGSPNYGYTF
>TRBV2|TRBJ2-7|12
CASLTQTYEQYF
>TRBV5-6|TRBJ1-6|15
CASSLFQGAASPLHF
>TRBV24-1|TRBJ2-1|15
CATSDPALGYNEQFF
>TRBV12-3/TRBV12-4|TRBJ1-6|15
CASSLGTAYNSPLHF
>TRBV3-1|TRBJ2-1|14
CASSQRGVGNEQFF
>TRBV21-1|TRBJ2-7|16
CASSPGLAGGLYEQYF
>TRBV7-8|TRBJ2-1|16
CASSIPEGQSYNEQFF
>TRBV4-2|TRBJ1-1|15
CASSQDRGANTEAFF
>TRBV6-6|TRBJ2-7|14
CASRLAGSLDEQYF
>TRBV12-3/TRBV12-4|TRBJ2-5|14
CASSLVAVDETQYF
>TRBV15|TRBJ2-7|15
CATSQDRPRSYEQYF
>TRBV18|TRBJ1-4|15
CASSPRTATNEKLFF
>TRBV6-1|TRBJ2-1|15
CASRTDTSSYNEQFF